This T cell receptor (beta chain) was documented in a study of beta chain features in type 1 diabetes. Findings and limits, study-wide: In all four CD4+ subsets, TCRB CDR3 length was significantly, moderately reduced in type 1 diabetes. Individuals with type 1 diabetes displayed fewer insertions and more deletions at VDJ junctions. In these data, an HLA type influence on TCRB rearrangement remained unresolved.

The authors reverse transcribed all of the isolated RNA, so sequencing captured expressed TCRB transcripts. Only in-frame clones appear in the TCRdb table, and some are missing; sequencing was by immunoSEQ multiplex PCR. This table holds some 240,000 clones, around 16% found once. Comment on this clone: Its specificity is not known.

Stem cell-like memory, regulatory, central memory and naive CD4+ cells were sorted via CD45RO/CCR7/CD25/CD127/CD95/CD27. There are 15 residues in the CDR3. V was pared by 4 bases and J by 6 bases, with 19 bases between. CDR1 and CDR2 (germline): MDHEN, SYDVKM. Sequencing input: naive CD4+ T cells from blood. The chain has TRBV28 and TRBJ2-7, with D perhaps matching TRBD2 (5 bases). This TCR was recovered from a man between 25 and 39 years old with type 1 diabetes. CDR3 region: CASSSRGVRVAEQYF. The CDR3 nucleotides are TGTGCCAGCAGTTCCAGAGGCGTGAGGGTGGCCGAGCAGTACTTC.